This T cell receptor (beta chain) was observed in a study of response to subunit inactivated influenza vaccine. With respect to this clonotype: Its specificity is unknown.

Germline V gives CDR1 GTSNPN, CDR2 SVGIG (reference sequence). Trimming took off 5 bases at V and 2 bases at J, with 19 bases between the two ends. The length of the CDR3 is 15 residues. Study-level points and caveats: Researchers suggested that each seasonal influenza vaccination recruits few new T cells.

Via MiXCR, TCRdb re-called the RT-PCR reads, giving one row per CDR3 protein. Of about 800,000 distinct CDR3 sequences detected, roughly 20% appear once; the ten largest clones hold 10%. The TCR comes from a man in his fifties or sixties who received an inactivated influenza vaccine. This chain connects TRBV30 to TRBJ2-7; D might be TRBD2 (6 bases). The input for sequencing was PBMCs from blood, taken 4 to 6 days after vaccination. The CDR3 loop is CAWANGLTSPYEQYF. The CDR3 DNA sequence: TGTGCCTGGGCAAACGGACTAACCTCCCCCTACGAGCAGTACTTC. Drawing the rest from reference TRBV30 and TRBJ2-7, the complete variable domain is SQTIHQWPATLVQPVGSPLSLECTVEGTSNPNLYWYRQAAGRGLQLLFYSVGIGQISSEVPQNLSASRPQDRQFILSSKKLLLSDSGFYLCAWANGLTSPYEQYFGPGTRLTVT.